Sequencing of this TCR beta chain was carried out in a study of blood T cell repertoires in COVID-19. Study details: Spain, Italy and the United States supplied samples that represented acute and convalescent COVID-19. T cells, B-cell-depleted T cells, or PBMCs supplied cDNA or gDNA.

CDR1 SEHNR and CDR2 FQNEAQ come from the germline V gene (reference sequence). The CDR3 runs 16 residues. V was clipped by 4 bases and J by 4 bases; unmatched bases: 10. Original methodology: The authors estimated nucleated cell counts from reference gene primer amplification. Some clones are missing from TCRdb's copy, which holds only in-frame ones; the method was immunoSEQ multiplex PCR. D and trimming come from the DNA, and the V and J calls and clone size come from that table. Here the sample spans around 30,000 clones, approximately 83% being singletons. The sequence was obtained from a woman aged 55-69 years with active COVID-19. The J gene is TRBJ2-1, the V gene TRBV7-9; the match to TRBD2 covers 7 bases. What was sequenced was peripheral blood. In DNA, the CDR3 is TGTGCCAGCAGCTCGACTAGCTCCCCCCCTTACAATGAGCAGTTCTTC. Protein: CASSSTSSPPYNEQFF. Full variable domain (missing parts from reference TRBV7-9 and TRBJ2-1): DTGVSQNPRHKITKRGQNVTFRCDPISEHNRLYWYRQTLGQGPEFLTYFQNEAQLEKSRLLSDRFSAERPKGSFSTLEIQRTEQGDSAMYLCASSSTSSPPYNEQFFGPGTRLTVL.